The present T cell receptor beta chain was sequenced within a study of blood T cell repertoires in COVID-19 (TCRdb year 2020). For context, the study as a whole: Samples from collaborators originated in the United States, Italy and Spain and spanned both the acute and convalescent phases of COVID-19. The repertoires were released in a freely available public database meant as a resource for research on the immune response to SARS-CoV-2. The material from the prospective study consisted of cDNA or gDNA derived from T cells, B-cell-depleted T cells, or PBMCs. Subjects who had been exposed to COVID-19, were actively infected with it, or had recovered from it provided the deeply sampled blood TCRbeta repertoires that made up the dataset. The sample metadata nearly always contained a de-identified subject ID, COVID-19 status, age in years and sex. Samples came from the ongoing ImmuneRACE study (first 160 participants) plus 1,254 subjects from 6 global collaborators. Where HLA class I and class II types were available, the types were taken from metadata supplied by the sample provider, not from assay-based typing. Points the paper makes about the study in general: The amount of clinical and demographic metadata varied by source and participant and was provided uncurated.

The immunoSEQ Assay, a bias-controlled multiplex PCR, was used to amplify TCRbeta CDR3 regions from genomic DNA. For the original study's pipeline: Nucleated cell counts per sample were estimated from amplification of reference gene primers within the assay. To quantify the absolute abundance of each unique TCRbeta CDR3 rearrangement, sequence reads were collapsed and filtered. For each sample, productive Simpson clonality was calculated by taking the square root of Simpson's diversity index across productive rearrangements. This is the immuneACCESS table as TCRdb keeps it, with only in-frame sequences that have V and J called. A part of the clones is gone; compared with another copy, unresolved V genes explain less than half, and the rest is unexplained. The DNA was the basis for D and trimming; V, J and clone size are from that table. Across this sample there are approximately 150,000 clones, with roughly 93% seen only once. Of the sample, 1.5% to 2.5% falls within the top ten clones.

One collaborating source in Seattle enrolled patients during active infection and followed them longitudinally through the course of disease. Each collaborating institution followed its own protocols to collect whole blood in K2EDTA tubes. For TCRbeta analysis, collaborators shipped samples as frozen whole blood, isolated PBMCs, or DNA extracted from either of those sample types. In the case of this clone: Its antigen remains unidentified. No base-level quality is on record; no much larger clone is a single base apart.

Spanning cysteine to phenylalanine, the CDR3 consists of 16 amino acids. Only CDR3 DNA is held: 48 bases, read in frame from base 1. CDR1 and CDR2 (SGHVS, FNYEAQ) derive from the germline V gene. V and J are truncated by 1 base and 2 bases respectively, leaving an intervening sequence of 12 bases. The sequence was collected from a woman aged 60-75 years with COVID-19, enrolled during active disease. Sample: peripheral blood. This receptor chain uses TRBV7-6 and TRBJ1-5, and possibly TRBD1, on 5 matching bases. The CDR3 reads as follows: CASSLDAGPRNQPQHF. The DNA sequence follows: TGTGCCAGCAGCTTAGACGCGGGGCCTCGCAATCAGCCCCAGCATTTT.